Each of the 14 T cell receptor beta chains below was sequenced from the same sample in a study of blood T cell repertoires in COVID-19 (dated by TCRdb to the early 2020s). The library was produced with the immunoSEQ multiplex PCR assay. The immuneACCESS repertoire file appears here via TCRdb, limited to in-frame rearrangements. These files lack a portion of the clones; in checked studies, under half of the deficit traces to unresolved V genes, and the cause of the others is not known. The sample profile shows roughly 150,000 clones; approximately 81% of them were found once. The ten largest account for 8% to 11% of the sample. Sequenced material: peripheral blood. Source of these receptors: a woman of 80 years or more with active or convalescent COVID-19.

The rearrangement joins TRBV7-2 to TRBJ2-1; 10 bases line up with TRBD2. The CDR3 runs to 17 residues. Trimming cost V 1 base and J 7 bases; bases outside gene matches: 10. CDR1 and CDR2 (germline): SGHTA, FQGNSA. In DNA form, the CDR3 reads TGTGCCAGCAGCTTAGGAGGGTCTAGCGGGAGTAGAAATGAGCAGTTCTTC. This translates into CASSLGGSSGSRNEQFF. Full variable domain (remainder filled in from reference TRBV7-2 and TRBJ2-1): GAGVSQSPSNKVTEKGKDVELRCDPISGHTALYWYRQSLGQGLEFLIYFQGNSAPDKSGLPSDRFSAERTGGSVSTLTIQRTQQEDSAVYLCASSLGGSSGSRNEQFFGPGTRLTVL.

This chain joins TRBV5-4 and TRBJ1-2; D remains unclear. V lost 0 bases and J lost 0, with 9 bases in between. CDR3 length equals 15 residues. Germline loops: CDR1 SGHNT, CDR2 YYREEE (reference sequence). Written as DNA, the CDR3 is TGTGCCAGCAGCTTGGACTACGGAGCTAACTATGGCTACACCTTC. Translated: CASSLDYGANYGYTF.

The CDR3 DNA is TGTGCCAGCAGCTCCCGAGGAGGCACAGATACGCAGTATTTT. This translates into CASSSRGGTDTQYF. The chain is built from TRBV7-9 and TRBJ2-3, with D unresolved. CDR1 and CDR2 (germline): SEHNR, FQNEAQ (reference sequence). V shed 4 bases and J shed 1 base, with 9 bases lying between them. The CDR3 has 14 residues.

The chain employs TRBV15 and TRBJ1-2, with unresolved D. Trimming removed 5 bases from V and 3 bases from J, with 7 bases in between. The CDR3 runs to 12 residues. Germline assignment: CDR1 LNHNV and CDR2 YYDKDF (reference sequence). The CDR3 coding sequence is TGTGCCACCAGCGAGCTGGACTATGGCTACACCTTC. Translated: CATSELDYGYTF.

As DNA, the CDR3 is TGTGCCAGCAGTTTCCCCCGCAGGGGGCTCATAGCTTTCTTT. It encodes CASSFPRRGLIAFF. The chain has TRBV28 and TRBJ1-1, with 8 bases fitting TRBD1. The CDR3 sequence is 14 residues long. CDR1 is MDHEN, CDR2 SYDVKM, per germline. Losses at the gene ends were 3 bases for V and 10 bases for J; bases not matched to a gene: 10.

The genes are TRBV5-1 and TRBJ2-3; perhaps TRBD2 as D (6 bases). CDR1 is SGHRS and CDR2 is YFSETQ in the germline V gene. V shed 4 bases and J shed 7 bases, with 19 bases lying between them. The CDR3 loop spans 15 amino acids. CDR3 amino acids: CASSQMGLGTNTQYF. The CDR3 nucleotides read TGCGCCAGCAGCCAAATGGGACTCGGGACGAATACGCAGTATTTT.

V is TRBV4-1 and J is TRBJ2-4; TRBD2 matches 7 bases. The CDR3 totals 20 residues. The germline gives CDR1 MGHRA, CDR2 YSYEKL. Trimming took 1 base from V and 7 from J; bases not matched to a gene: 22. The CDR3 nucleotides read TGCGCCAGCAGCCAAGGGAGGACTAGTCAAATCAATCGGAAATGGAACATTCAGTACTTC. Translated: CASSQGRTSQINRKWNIQYF.

The chain combines TRBV7-2 with TRBJ1-5; D possibly corresponds to TRBD1 (5 bases). V lost 3 bases and J 11 bases, leaving 11 bases between the germline ends. Germline CDR1 is SGHTA and CDR2 is FQGNSA. The CDR3 is made up of 12 amino acids. CDR3 sequence: CASSLMGLAQHF. The CDR3 DNA follows: TGTGCCAGCAGCTTGATGGGACTGGCCCAGCATTTT.

This CDR3 reads CASSLNVGDYEQYF. DNA of the CDR3: TGCGCCAGCAGCTTGAATGTCGGGGATTACGAGCAGTACTTC. The chain links TRBV4-1 to TRBJ2-7, with D perhaps matching TRBD2 (5 bases). Germline V gene data show CDR1 as MGHRA and CDR2 as YSYEKL. CDR3 length: 14 residues. V was trimmed by 5 bases and J by 4 bases, leaving 15 bases between them.

This clone was seen more than once but under ten times. The V call is TRBV4-2, the J call TRBJ1-5, with D unclear. The V and J ends lost 0 bases and 7 bases respectively, with 7 bases between them. From germline, CDR1 is LGHNA and CDR2 YNFKEQ. This CDR3 has 13 amino acids. Here the CDR3 reads CASSQEPGQPQHF. The CDR3 DNA sequence: TGTGCCAGCAGCCAAGAACCAGGCCAGCCCCAGCATTTT.

The V gene is TRBV5-1, the J gene TRBJ1-2; a weak D match, TRBD1 (6 bases). V was clipped by 4 bases and J by 4 bases, with 17 bases between them. This CDR3 contains 15 residues. Germline V gives CDR1 SGHRS, CDR2 YFSETQ. CDR3 DNA: TGCGCCAGCAGCCCGGAGAGAGGACAGAGCTATGGCTACACCTTC. Protein product: CASSPERGQSYGYTF.

The chain links TRBV6-5 to TRBJ2-7, with D tentatively TRBD2 (5 bases). The germline CDR1 and CDR2 sequences are MNHEY and SVGAGI. V gave up 2 bases and J gave up 3 bases, with 11 bases separating them. CDR3 length: 14 amino acids. This CDR3 is CASSYVGTSYEQYF. CDR3 sequence (DNA): TGTGCCAGCAGTTACGTGGGAACTAGCTACGAGCAGTACTTC.

The CDR3, as DNA: TGTGCCAGCACTTCCCGGACTAGCACAGATACGCAGTATTTT. Translating it yields CASTSRTSTDTQYF. The chain carries TRBV7-9 and TRBJ2-3; the D gene is possibly TRBD2 (5 bases). The V and J ends lost 7 bases and 0 bases respectively, with 11 bases between them. The CDR3 extends over 14 amino acids. The germline gives CDR1 SEHNR, CDR2 FQNEAQ (reference sequence). Together with reference TRBV7-9 and TRBJ2-3, the CDR3 gives the full variable domain: DTGVSQNPRHKITKRGQNVTFRCDPISEHNRLYWYRQTLGQGPEFLTYFQNEAQLEKSRLLSDRFSAERPKGSFSTLEIQRTEQGDSAMYLCASTSRTSTDTQYFGPGTRLTVL.

CDR3 coding DNA: TGTGCCAGCAGCTTGTACGGGGGCGGGACAGGGGTGGCTTTCTTT. This gives the protein CASSLYGGGTGVAFF. The chain combines TRBV7-2 with TRBJ1-1; 10 nucleotides agree with TRBD1. The CDR3 spans 15 residues. CDR1 is SGHTA and CDR2 is FQGNSA in the germline V gene. Trimming removed 3 bases from V and 11 bases from J; junction bases left unmatched: 12.